The 19 T cell receptor beta chains in this list originate from one sample, sequenced in a study of blood T cell repertoires in COVID-19. The protocol was immunoSEQ multiplex PCR, while the TCRdb copy is restricted to in-frame clones and leaves out a portion. The repertoire includes under 300,000 clones, roughly nine tenths of them detected once, and roughly 12% sits in the top ten. Material: peripheral blood. These receptors originate from a woman aged 30 to 39 with COVID-19, enrolled during active disease.

The chain combines TRBV12-3 or TRBV12-4 with TRBJ2-1, with 9 positions matching TRBD2. The CDR3 extends over 12 amino acids. V dropped 5 bases and J dropped 12; count of bases not matched to a gene: 5. CDR3 in DNA: TGTGCCAGCAGTCCAAGTAGCGGGGGGCAGTTCTTC. This encodes CASSPSSGGQFF.

V and J are TRBV11-2 and TRBJ2-2, with D tentatively TRBD1 (5 bases). V shed 5 bases and J shed 4 bases, with 17 bases lying between them. CDR3 size: 16 residues. Germline V gene data show CDR1 as SGHAT and CDR2 as FQNNGV. Written as DNA, the CDR3 is TGTGCCAGCAGCCGGATTCAGGGCCCCACCACCGGGGAGCTGTTTTTT. The encoded protein is CASSRIQGPTTGELFF.

The J gene is TRBJ2-5, the V gene TRBV28; 9 bases are shared with TRBD1. CDR1 and CDR2 from the germline V gene are MDHEN and SYDVKM. The CDR3 spans 17 residues. Germline trimming cut 2 bases from V and 1 base from J; bases unmatched to any gene: 8. The CDR3 here is CASSLAPGQGLQETQYF. CDR3 nucleotides: TGTGCCAGCAGTTTAGCCCCGGGACAGGGACTCCAAGAGACCCAGTACTTC.

The rearrangement joins TRBV4-1 to TRBJ2-1; 8 positions match TRBD1. V trimming: 0 bases; J trimming: 8 bases; junction bases outside the gene matches: 6. The CDR3 extends over 15 amino acids. Germline loops: CDR1 MGHRA, CDR2 YSYEKL. The CDR3 spells CASSQEGQVWHEQFF. In DNA, the CDR3 is TGCGCCAGCAGCCAAGAGGGACAGGTTTGGCATGAGCAGTTCTTC.

This chain joins TRBV7-9 and TRBJ2-6; D might be TRBD1 (5 bases). This CDR3 contains 17 residues. The V end lost 7 bases, the J end lost 0 bases, and 16 bases lay between the germline ends. CDR1 and CDR2 (germline): SEHNR, FQNEAQ (reference sequence). As DNA, the CDR3 is TGTGCCAGCACCAAAAGTGGACACATCTCTGGGGCCAACGTCCTGACTTTC. Its protein product is CASTKSGHISGANVLTF.

In this sample, this clone turned up a few times. The chain joins TRBV1 to TRBJ1-2; the DNA was not used to check the table's D call, TRBD1. TRBV1 is assigned pseudogene status. This CDR3 has 15 amino acids. CDR3 in DNA: TGCACCAGCAGCCAAGGGACAGGGGCTGAGAGGGGCTACACCTTC. Translating it yields CTSSQGTGAERGYTF.

The gene calls are TRBV9 and TRBJ2-2; 9 bases line up with TRBD1. V gave up 1 base and J gave up 6 bases; unmatched junction bases: 7. This CDR3 has 16 residues. CDR1 and CDR2 (germline): SGDLS, YYNGEE. CDR3 in DNA: TGTGCCAGCAGCGTACCACAGGGGGCTGGTGCCGGGGAGCTGTTTTTT. It yields the protein CASSVPQGAGAGELFF.

The CDR3 bases are TGTGCCAGCCCCAATTCAGGGACAGGGCGAAATGAAGCTTTCTTT. Translation gives CASPNSGTGRNEAFF. This chain joins TRBV28 and TRBJ1-1; TRBD1 agrees at 9 bases. J lost 7 bases, V lost 8 bases, and 14 bases had no gene match. CDR1 MDHEN and CDR2 SYDVKM come from the germline V gene. CDR3 length: 15 residues.

The chain combines TRBV18 with TRBJ1-1, with D possibly matching TRBD1 (5 bases). Germline V gene sequence: CDR1 KGHSH, CDR2 LQKENI. With 2 bases removed from V and 3 bases from J, the gap between germline ends came to 7 bases. This CDR3 is 13 amino acids long. DNA for the CDR3: TGTGCCAGCTCACCAGGGGGGGACACTGAAGCTTTCTTT. Protein sequence: CASSPGGDTEAFF.

The sample holds one count of this clone. The chain uses TRBV27 and TRBJ2-1, with 10 bases identical to TRBD2. V trimming: 7 bases; J trimming: 2 bases; junction bases outside the gene matches: 2. The CDR3 is made up of 14 amino acids. Germline assignment: CDR1 MNHEY and CDR2 SMNVEV (reference sequence). DNA for the CDR3: TGTGCCAGCACAGCGGGGGGGCCCTACAATGAGCAGTTCTTC. Its translation: CASTAGGPYNEQFF.

The rearrangement joins TRBV5-1 to TRBJ2-7; weak D call: TRBD1 (5 bases). This CDR3 is 14 amino acids long. Trimming took 1 base from V and 1 from J, leaving 9 bases between them. Germline CDR1 and CDR2: SGHRS and YFSETQ. The CDR3 coding sequence is TGCGCCAGCAGCTTGACAGGCCCATCCTACGAGCAGTACTTC. This codes for CASSLTGPSYEQYF.

The chain links TRBV18 to TRBJ2-7; the match to TRBD1 covers 9 bases. Looked up from germline, CDR1 is KGHSH and CDR2 is LQKENI. This CDR3 comprises 15 residues. Germline trimming cut 5 bases from V and 3 bases from J; bases unmatched to any gene: 8. CDR3 region: CASSGTGQGYYEQYF. CDR3 sequence (DNA): TGTGCCAGCTCAGGAACGGGACAGGGTTACTACGAGCAGTACTTC.

The rearrangement uses TRBV10-1 and TRBJ2-7; TRBD1 matches at 9 bases. The length of the CDR3 is 17 residues. CDR1 and CDR2 from the germline V gene are WNHNN and SYGVQD (reference sequence). The V gene end was trimmed by 0 bases and the J gene end by 0 bases; junction bases not matched to a gene: 6. The CDR3, as DNA: TGCGCCAGCAGTGAGTCGATCGGGACAGGGAGCTCCTACGAGCAGTACTTC. Translation gives CASSESIGTGSSYEQYF.

The chain joins TRBV5-4 to TRBJ2-1, with 7 bases matching TRBD1. This CDR3 spans 17 amino acids. Looked up from germline, CDR1 is SGHNT and CDR2 is YYREEE (reference sequence). The V segment lost 4 bases and the J segment 1 base; nucleotides outside the gene matches: 11. The CDR3 coding sequence is TGTGCCAGCAGCAGGGATGGACAGGCCCATTCCTACAATGAGCAGTTCTTC. It encodes CASSRDGQAHSYNEQFF.

This sequence joins TRBV19 and TRBJ1-2, with D uncertain. The CDR3 totals 14 residues. CDR1 LNHDA and CDR2 SQIVND come from the germline V gene (reference sequence). Trimming shortened V by 2 bases and J by 3 bases, and 10 bases separated the two germline ends. CDR3 in amino acids: CASSITVPDYGYTF. CDR3 DNA sequence: TGTGCCAGTAGTATAACGGTACCTGACTATGGCTACACCTTC.

This clone was detected many times. The CDR3 DNA is TGTGCCAGCAGTGAGCGGCATAGCAATCAGCCCCAGCATTTT. It translates to CASSERHSNQPQHF. The chain uses TRBV27 and TRBJ1-5; no clear D gene. Germline V gives CDR1 MNHEY, CDR2 SMNVEV (reference sequence). This CDR3 is 14 amino acids long. V lost 5 bases and J lost 0, with 8 bases in between.

The chain has TRBV5-1 and TRBJ2-1; 7 bases match TRBD1. V shed 5 bases and J 10 bases; nucleotides not matched to a gene: 9. This CDR3 is built from 13 residues. Germline V CDR1 and CDR2: SGHRS, YFSETQ. In DNA, the CDR3 is TGCGCCAGCAGTTCTAACAGGGGTCAGGAGCAGTTCTTC. Protein sequence: CASSSNRGQEQFF.

J is TRBJ2-5 and V is TRBV5-5, with 12 bases matching TRBD2. The length of the CDR3 is 16 residues. V shed 4 bases, J shed 5 bases, and the junction held 9 bases outside the gene matches. Germline V lookup: CDR1 SGHKS, CDR2 YYEKEE (reference sequence). CDR3 protein: CASSIGLAGMGETQYF. For the CDR3, the DNA is TGTGCCAGCAGCATCGGACTAGCGGGGATGGGGGAGACCCAGTACTTC.

The chain has TRBV3-1 (or the pseudogene TRBV3-2) and TRBJ1-2; D is unresolved. The length of the CDR3 is 14 residues. The germline gives CDR1 LGHDT, CDR2 YNNKEL (reference sequence). Trimming removed 5 bases at V and 7 bases at J, with 17 bases between. The CDR3 region is CASSSVSWRGGYTF. CDR3 DNA: TGTGCCAGCAGCAGTGTCAGTTGGCGGGGTGGCTACACCTTC.